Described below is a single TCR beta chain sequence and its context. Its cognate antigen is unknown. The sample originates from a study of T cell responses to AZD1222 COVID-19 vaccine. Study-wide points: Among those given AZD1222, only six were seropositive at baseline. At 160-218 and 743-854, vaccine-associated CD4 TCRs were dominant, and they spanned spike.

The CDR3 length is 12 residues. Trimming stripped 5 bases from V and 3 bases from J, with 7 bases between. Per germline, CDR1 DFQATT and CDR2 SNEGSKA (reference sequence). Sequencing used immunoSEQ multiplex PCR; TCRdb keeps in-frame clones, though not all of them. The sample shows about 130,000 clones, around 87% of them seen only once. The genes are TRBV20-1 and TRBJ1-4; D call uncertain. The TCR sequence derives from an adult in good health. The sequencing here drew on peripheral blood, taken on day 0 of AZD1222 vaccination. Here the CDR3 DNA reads TGCAGTGCTGGTGGGTCTAATGAAAAACTGTTTTTT. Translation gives CSAGGSNEKLFF.